Listed below are T cell receptor beta chains from one sample, sequenced in a study of T cell responses to AZD1222 COVID-19 vaccine. Assay: immunoSEQ multiplex PCR; the TCRdb copy retains only in-frame clones and omits some. The data contain 80,000 to 100,000 clones, around nine tenths of them singletons. Source: peripheral blood, taken on day 0 of AZD1222 vaccination. The receptors were sampled from an adult in good health. Both conserved end residues are part of each CDR3. The D gene is left open where the match is weak. The size field is filled for only some rows; it gives once, few, many or a size class.

clone_size j_call v_call d_call cdr3_aa cdr3_nt
NA TRBJ1-5 TRBV30 NA CAWSVLRDQPQHF TGTGCCTGGAGTGTATTGAGGGATCAGCCCCAGCATTTT
NA TRBJ2-2 TRBV7-9 TRBD2 CASRVTSDTGELFF TGTGCCAGCAGGGTAACTAGCGACACCGGGGAGCTGTTTTTT
NA TRBJ1-2 TRBV28 NA CASSTPITGGLSYGYTF TGTGCCAGCAGTACCCCTATCACAGGCGGACTTAGCTATGGCTACACCTTC
once TRBJ1-1 TRBV29-1 NA CSVGERAFF TGCAGCGTTGGCGAGCGGGCTTTCTTT
NA TRBJ1-2 TRBV5-4 NA CASSLERDNNYGYTF TGTGCCAGCAGCTTGGAGAGGGACAACAACTATGGCTACACCTTC
once TRBJ1-3 TRBV6-2/TRBV6-3 TRBD1 CASSYPTGSGNTIYF TGTGCCAGCAGTTACCCGACAGGGTCTGGAAACACCATATATTTT
once TRBJ2-3 TRBV9 TRBD1 CASSAGTGDTDTQYF TGTGCCAGCAGCGCCGGGACAGGGGACACAGATACGCAGTATTTT
few TRBJ1-5 TRBV28 NA CASSPTGTTINQPQHF TGTGCCAGCAGTCCCACCGGGACCACGATTAATCAGCCCCAGCATTTT
NA TRBJ1-2 TRBV18 NA CASSPGGLEGPGYTF TGTGCCAGCTCACCCGGCGGCCTCGAGGGCCCTGGCTACACCTTC
NA TRBJ2-1 TRBV19 TRBD1 CASRGQGRNEQFF TGTGCCAGTAGGGGACAGGGAAGAAATGAGCAGTTCTTC
NA TRBJ2-7 TRBV9 NA CASSVGADSYEQYF TGTGCCAGCAGCGTAGGGGCAGACTCCTACGAGCAGTACTTC
NA TRBJ2-3 TRBV7-2 TRBD2 CASSSPRGGSRTDTQYF TGTGCCAGCAGCTCCCCTAGGGGAGGGTCCCGGACAGATACGCAGTATTTT
NA TRBJ2-5 TRBV11-2 NA CASMEVGETQYF TGTGCCAGTATGGAGGTCGGGGAGACCCAGTACTTC
NA TRBJ2-3 TRBV6-5 NA CASSYGGRDTDTQYF TGTGCCAGCAGTTACGGGGGGCGGGACACAGATACGCAGTATTTT
NA TRBJ1-5 TRBV7-2 NA CASSSGTGRDQPQHF TGTGCCAGCAGCTCAGGGACCGGGAGGGATCAGCCCCAGCATTTT
once TRBJ1-5 TRBV18 TRBD1 CASRNTGENNQPQHF TGTGCCAGTCGCAATACAGGGGAGAACAATCAGCCCCAGCATTTT
NA TRBJ2-7 TRBV4-2 TRBD1 CASSQAPGQGAIEQYF TGTGCCAGCAGCCAAGCTCCGGGACAGGGAGCGATCGAGCAGTACTTC
NA TRBJ1-4 TRBV28 TRBD1 CASSPGGINEKLFF TGTGCCAGCAGTCCAGGGGGTATTAATGAAAAACTGTTTTTT
few TRBJ1-1 TRBV7-9 NA CASSNFQSREAFF TGTGCCAGCAGTAATTTCCAGTCACGGGAAGCTTTCTTT
NA TRBJ2-7 TRBV10-1 NA CASSRGFSYEQYF TGCGCCAGCAGCCGGGGCTTCTCCTACGAGCAGTACTTC
NA TRBJ1-6 TRBV18 NA CASQNRNSPLHF TGTGCCAGTCAAAACAGGAATTCACCCCTCCACTTT
NA TRBJ1-1 TRBV13 NA CASSWIQGGYSEAFF TGTGCCAGCAGCTGGATACAGGGAGGGTATTCAGAAGCTTTCTTT
NA TRBJ2-7 TRBV5-5 TRBD2 CASSLIRGRGPYEQYF TGTGCCAGCAGCTTGATCCGTGGGAGGGGTCCCTACGAGCAGTACTTC
NA TRBJ1-2 TRBV6-5 NA CASKSLRESSYDTF TGTGCCAGCAAGAGCCTGAGGGAATCAAGCTATGACACCTTC